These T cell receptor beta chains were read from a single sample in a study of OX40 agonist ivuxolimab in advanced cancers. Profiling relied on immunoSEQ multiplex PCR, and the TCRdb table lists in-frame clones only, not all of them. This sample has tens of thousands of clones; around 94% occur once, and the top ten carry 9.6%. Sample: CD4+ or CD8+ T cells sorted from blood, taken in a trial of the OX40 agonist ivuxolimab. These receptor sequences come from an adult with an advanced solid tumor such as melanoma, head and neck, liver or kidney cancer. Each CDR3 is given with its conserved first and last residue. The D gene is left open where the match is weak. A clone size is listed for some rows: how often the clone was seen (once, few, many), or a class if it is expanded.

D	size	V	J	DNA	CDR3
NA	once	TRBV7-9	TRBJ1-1	TGTGCCAGCAGCTTATTGTCTGAAGCTTTCTTT	CASSLLSEAFF
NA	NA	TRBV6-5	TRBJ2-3	TGTGCCAGCAGTTACGAGGGGTCCGCCTCCACAGATACGCAGTATTTT	CASSYEGSASTDTQYF
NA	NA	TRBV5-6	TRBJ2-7	TGTGCCAGCAGCTTGGTAGGAGGGGACGAGCAGTACTTC	CASSLVGGDEQYF
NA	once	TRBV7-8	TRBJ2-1	TGTGCCAGCAGCTTATCGCAGCCCTCCTACAATGAGCAGTTCTTC	CASSLSQPSYNEQFF
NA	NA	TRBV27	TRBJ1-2	TGTGCCAGCAGTCGTAGGAACCCGATAAACAGGGTTATTTGGTATGGCTACACCTTC	CASSRRNPINRVIWYGYTF
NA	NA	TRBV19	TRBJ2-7	TGTGCCAGTAGTTTAGGGAACGAGCAGTACTTC	CASSLGNEQYF
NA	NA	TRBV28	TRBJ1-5	TGTGCCAGCAGTTTACAGAGCAATCAGCCCCAGCATTTT	CASSLQSNQPQHF
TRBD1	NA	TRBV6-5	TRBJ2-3	TGTGCCAGCAGTTACTCGACAGGGGGCGGAGATACGCAGTATTTT	CASSYSTGGGDTQYF
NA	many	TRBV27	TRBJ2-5	TGTGCCAGCAGTTTCCAAGAGACCCAGTACTTC	CASSFQETQYF
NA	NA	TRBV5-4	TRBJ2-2	TGTGCCAGCAGCTTGGGCGGCGGGGAGCTGTTTTTT	CASSLGGGELFF
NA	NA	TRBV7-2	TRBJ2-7	TGTGCCAGCAGCTTAATCTCGAGCTACGAGCAGTACTTC	CASSLISSYEQYF
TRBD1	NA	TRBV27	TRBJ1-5	TGTGCCAGCAGTTCCCGACAGGGTAGCAATCAGCCCCAGCATTTT	CASSSRQGSNQPQHF
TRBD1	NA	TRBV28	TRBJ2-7	TGTGCCAGCTCAATTCAACAGGGGGCTTACGAGCAGTACTTC	CASSIQQGAYEQYF
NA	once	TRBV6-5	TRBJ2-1	TGTGCCAGCAGTTACTCGACGGGTGAGCAGTTCTTC	CASSYSTGEQFF
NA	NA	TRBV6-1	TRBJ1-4	TGTGCCAGCAGGCAGGTGAATGAAAAACTGTTTTTT	CASRQVNEKLFF
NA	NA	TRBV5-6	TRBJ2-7	TGTGCCAGCAGCTTAGCTCAGTTTGGCGACGAGCAGTACTTC	CASSLAQFGDEQYF
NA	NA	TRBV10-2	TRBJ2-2	TGCGCCAGCAGTGAGTACAAAGTGGAGTGGGGGGGCCTGACCGGGGAGCTGTTTTTT	CASSEYKVEWGGLTGELFF
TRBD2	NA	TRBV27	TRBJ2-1	TGTGCCAGCACCGGGGGGAATGAGCAGTTCTTC	CASTGGNEQFF
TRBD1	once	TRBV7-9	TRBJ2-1	TGTGCCAGCAGACACAGGGGAGCAAATGAGCAGTTCTTC	CASRHRGANEQFF
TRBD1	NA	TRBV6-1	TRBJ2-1	TGTGCCAGCAGTCAAGGGACAGGGGTCGGAAACAATGAGCAGTTCTTC	CASSQGTGVGNNEQFF
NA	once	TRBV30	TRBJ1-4	TGTGCCTGGAGTTTTGACACTAATGAAAAACTGTTTTTT	CAWSFDTNEKLFF
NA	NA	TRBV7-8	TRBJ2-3	TGTGCCAGCAGCTTAATTACCCAAGTACGCAGCACAGATACGCAGTATTTT	CASSLITQVRSTDTQYF
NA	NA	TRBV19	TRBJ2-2	TGTGCCAGCCTACGTCCGGGGGGCAGGGAGCTGTTTTTT	CASLRPGGRELFF
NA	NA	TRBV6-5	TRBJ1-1	TGTGCCAGCAGTTACGGGGGCAGCGAAGCTTTCTTT	CASSYGGSEAFF
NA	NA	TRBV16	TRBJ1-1	TGTGCCAGCAGCCAGGGATACACTGAAGCTTTCTTT	CASSQGYTEAFF
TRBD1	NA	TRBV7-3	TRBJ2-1	TGTGCCAGCAGCTTATGGGACAGCCCCAACAATGAGCAGTTCTTC	CASSLWDSPNNEQFF
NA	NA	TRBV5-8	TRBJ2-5	TGTGCCAGCAGCTCCCCCCTGTTGGGAGCGGGTCAAGTTGAGACCCAGTACTTC	CASSSPLLGAGQVETQYF
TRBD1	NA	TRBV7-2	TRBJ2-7	TGTGCCAGCAGCCTCGACAGGGGGCGACCCGACACGGACGAGCAGTACTTC	CASSLDRGRPDTDEQYF
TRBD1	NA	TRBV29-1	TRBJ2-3	TGCAGCGTTGAAAAATCAGGGGGTGAGGAAGATACGCAGTATTTT	CSVEKSGGEEDTQYF
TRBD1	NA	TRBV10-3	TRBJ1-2	TGTGCCATCAGTGAGTCGAACCACCCTCAGATGGGACAGGGAGAACCTAACTATGGCTACACCTTC	CAISESNHPQMGQGEPNYGYTF
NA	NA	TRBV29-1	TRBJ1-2	TGCAGCGTTGAAGGGACAGTTACCAACTATGGCTACACCTTC	CSVEGTVTNYGYTF
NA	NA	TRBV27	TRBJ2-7	TGTGCCAGCAGTTTCCGGGTCACCTACGAGCAGTACTTC	CASSFRVTYEQYF
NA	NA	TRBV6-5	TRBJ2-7	TGTGCCAGCAGTTACTCTAGCGGTATATCCTACGAGCAGTACTTC	CASSYSSGISYEQYF
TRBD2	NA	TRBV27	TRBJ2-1	TGTGCCAGCAGTTTAACGACCTCGGGACTAGCTTTTGGGCAGTTCTTC	CASSLTTSGLAFGQFF
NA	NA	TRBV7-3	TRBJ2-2	TGTGCCAGCAGCTTATTAGACTCGAACACCGGGGAGCTGTTTTTT	CASSLLDSNTGELFF
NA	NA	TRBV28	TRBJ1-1	TGTGCCACCGCACTGAACACTGAAGCTTTCTTT	CATALNTEAFF
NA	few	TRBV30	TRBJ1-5	TGTGCCTGGAGTCTAGACATCAATCAGCCCCAGCATTTT	CAWSLDINQPQHF
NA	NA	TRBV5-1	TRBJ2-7	TGCGCCAGCAGCTTGGCCGGAGGGCACTTTGAAGGCTTC	CASSLAGGHFEGF
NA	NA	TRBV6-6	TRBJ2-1	TGTGCCAGCAGACCGCAGGGAAATGAGCAGTTCTTC	CASRPQGNEQFF
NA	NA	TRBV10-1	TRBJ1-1	TGCGCCAGCAGCCCATCAGGCCAGGGCCTTGAAGCTTTCTTT	CASSPSGQGLEAFF
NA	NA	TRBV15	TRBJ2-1	TGTGCCACCAGAGAACTCCAGCGATATGAGCAGTTCTTC	CATRELQRYEQFF
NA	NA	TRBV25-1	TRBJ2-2	TGTGCCAGCAGGGACAGAGTCACCGGGGAGCTGTTTTTT	CASRDRVTGELFF
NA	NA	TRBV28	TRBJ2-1	TGTGCCAGCAGAGACATCACTAGCCTCTACAATGAGCAGTTCTTC	CASRDITSLYNEQFF
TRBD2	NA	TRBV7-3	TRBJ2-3	TGTGCCAGCAGCCCAACTAGCGGGGTCACAGATACGCAGTATTTT	CASSPTSGVTDTQYF
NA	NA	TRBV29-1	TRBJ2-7	TGCAGCGCCTCTGACAGGATCTACGAGCAGTACTTC	CSASDRIYEQYF
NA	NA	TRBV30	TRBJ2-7	TGTGCCTGGACAGGGGAAACCTACGAGCAGTACTTC	CAWTGETYEQYF
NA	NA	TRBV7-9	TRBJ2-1	TGTGCCAGCAGCCAGCCCGGTGGAGGCTCCTACAATGAGCAGTTCTTC	CASSQPGGGSYNEQFF
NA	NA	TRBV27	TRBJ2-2	TGTGCCAGCAGTTTATTGGACACCGGGGAGCTGTTTTTT	CASSLLDTGELFF
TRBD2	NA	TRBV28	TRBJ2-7	TGTGCCAGCAGTTTGGTGACTAGCGGGGGACGGGCGTCCGAGCAGTACTTC	CASSLVTSGGRASEQYF
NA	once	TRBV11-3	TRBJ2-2	TGTGCCAGCAGCTTAGGGACGGTGGGCACCGGGGAGCTGTTTTTT	CASSLGTVGTGELFF
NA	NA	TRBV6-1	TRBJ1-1	TGTGCCAGCAGTGGAGGGTTTGAAGCTTTCTTT	CASSGGFEAFF
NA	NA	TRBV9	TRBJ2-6	TGTGCCAGCAGCGTAGTTCCCTTTGTAAACTCTGGGGCCAACGTCCTGACTTTC	CASSVVPFVNSGANVLTF
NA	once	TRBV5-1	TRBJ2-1	TGCGCCAGCAGCTCACTGGAGGGGACTAATGAGCAGTTCTTC	CASSSLEGTNEQFF
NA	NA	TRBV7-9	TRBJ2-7	TGTGCCAGCAGCCCCCCGGGAGCCTCCTACGAGCAGTACTTC	CASSPPGASYEQYF